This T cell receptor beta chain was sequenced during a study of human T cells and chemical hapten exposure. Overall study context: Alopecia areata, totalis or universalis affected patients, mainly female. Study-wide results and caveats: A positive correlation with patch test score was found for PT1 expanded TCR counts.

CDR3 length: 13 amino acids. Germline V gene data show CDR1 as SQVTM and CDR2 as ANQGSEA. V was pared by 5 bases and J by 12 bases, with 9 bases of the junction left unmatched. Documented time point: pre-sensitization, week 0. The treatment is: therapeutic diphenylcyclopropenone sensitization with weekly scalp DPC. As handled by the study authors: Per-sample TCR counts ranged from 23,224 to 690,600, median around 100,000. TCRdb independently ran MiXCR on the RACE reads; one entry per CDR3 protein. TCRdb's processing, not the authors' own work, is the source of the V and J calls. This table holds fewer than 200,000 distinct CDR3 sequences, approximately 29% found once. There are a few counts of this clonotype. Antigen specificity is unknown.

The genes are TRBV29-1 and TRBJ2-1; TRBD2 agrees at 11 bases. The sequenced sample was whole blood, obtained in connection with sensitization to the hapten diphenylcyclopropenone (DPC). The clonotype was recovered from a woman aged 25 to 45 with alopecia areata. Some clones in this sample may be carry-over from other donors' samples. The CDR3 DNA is TGCAGCGTTCACCTGACTAGCGGGATTTTGCAGTTCTTC. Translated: CSVHLTSGILQFF.